This T cell receptor beta chain was observed in a study of blood T cell repertoires in COVID-19. About the study: There were acute and convalescent COVID-19 samples, and they came from the United States, Italy and Spain.

In the study's own analysis: Amplification from reference gene primers served as the basis for estimated nucleated cell counts. The table came from immunoSEQ multiplex PCR; TCRdb's copy has only in-frame clones and leaves some out. V and J calls and clone size are given by that table; D and trimming were obtained from the DNA. The sample has over 300,000 clones; 89% are singletons. V dropped 5 bases and J dropped 1 base, with 15 bases sitting between them. In germline, CDR1 is SGHRS, CDR2 YFSETQ. The length of the CDR3 is 16 residues. The rearrangement uses TRBV5-1 and TRBJ2-2; weak D call: TRBD1 (6 bases). Sequencing was done on a sample of peripheral blood. This TCR was sampled from a man between 35 and 55 years old with acute or convalescent COVID-19. DNA for the CDR3: TGCGCCAGCAGACCAACAGGGACACTGAACACCGGGGAGCTGTTTTTT. This encodes CASRPTGTLNTGELFF.